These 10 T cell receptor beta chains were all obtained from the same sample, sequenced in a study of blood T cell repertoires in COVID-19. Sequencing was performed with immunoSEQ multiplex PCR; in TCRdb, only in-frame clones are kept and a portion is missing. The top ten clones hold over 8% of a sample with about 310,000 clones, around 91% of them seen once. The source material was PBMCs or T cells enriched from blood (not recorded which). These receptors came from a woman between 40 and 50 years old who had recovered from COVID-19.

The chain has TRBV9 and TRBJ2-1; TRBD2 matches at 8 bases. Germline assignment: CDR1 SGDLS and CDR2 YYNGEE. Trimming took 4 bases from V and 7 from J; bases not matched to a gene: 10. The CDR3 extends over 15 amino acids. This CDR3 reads CASSPIALAVNEQFF. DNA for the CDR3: TGTGCCAGCAGCCCCATAGCACTAGCGGTGAATGAGCAGTTCTTC. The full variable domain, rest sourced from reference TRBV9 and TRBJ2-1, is DSGVTQTPKHLITATGQRVTLRCSPRSGDLSVYWYQQSLDQGLQFLIQYYNGEERAKGNILERFSAQQFPDLHSELNLSSLELGDSALYFCASSPIALAVNEQFFGPGTRLTVL.

The CDR3 DNA reads TGTGCCAGCAGCAAACAGGGGGCTAGCCACTACGAGCAGTACTTC. It is translated as CASSKQGASHYEQYF. This chain connects TRBV9 to TRBJ2-7; TRBD1 matches at 9 bases. J gave up 3 bases and V 4 bases, and 8 bases lay outside the gene matches. Looked up from germline, CDR1 is SGDLS and CDR2 is YYNGEE. This CDR3 spans 15 amino acids. The variable domain in full, completed from reference TRBV9 and TRBJ2-7, reads DSGVTQTPKHLITATGQRVTLRCSPRSGDLSVYWYQQSLDQGLQFLIQYYNGEERAKGNILERFSAQQFPDLHSELNLSSLELGDSALYFCASSKQGASHYEQYFGPGTRLTVT.

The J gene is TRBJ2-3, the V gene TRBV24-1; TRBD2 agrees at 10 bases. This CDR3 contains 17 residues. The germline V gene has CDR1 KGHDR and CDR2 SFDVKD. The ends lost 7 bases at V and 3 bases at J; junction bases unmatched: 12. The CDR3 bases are TGTGCCACCAGGCCGGGGGAGCGGGAGGGCTGGACAGATACGCAGTATTTT. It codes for CATRPGEREGWTDTQYF.

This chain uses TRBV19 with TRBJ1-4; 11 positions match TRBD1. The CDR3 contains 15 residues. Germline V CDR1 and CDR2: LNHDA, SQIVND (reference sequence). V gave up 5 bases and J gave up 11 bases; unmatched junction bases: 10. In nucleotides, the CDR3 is TGTGCCAGTAGTTCTACCGGGACAGGGGGGGACAAACTGTTTTTT. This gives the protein CASSSTGTGGDKLFF. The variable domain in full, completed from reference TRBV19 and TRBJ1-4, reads DGGITQSPKYLFRKEGQNVTLSCEQNLNHDAMYWYRQDPGQGLRLIYYSQIVNDFQKGDIAEGYSVSREKKESFPLTVTSAQKNPTAFYLCASSSTGTGGDKLFFGSGTQLSVL.

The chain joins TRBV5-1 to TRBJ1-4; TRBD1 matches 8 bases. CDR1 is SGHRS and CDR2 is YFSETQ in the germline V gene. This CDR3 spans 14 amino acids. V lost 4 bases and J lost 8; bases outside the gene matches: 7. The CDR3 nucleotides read TGCGCCAGCAGCATGGGGACAGGATTGGAAAAACTGTTTTTT. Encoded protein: CASSMGTGLEKLFF.

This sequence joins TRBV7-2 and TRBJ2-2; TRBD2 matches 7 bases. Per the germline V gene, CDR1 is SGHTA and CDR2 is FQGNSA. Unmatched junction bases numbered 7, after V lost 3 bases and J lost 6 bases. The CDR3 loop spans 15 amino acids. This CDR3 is CASSFRVGGAGELFF. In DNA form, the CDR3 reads TGTGCCAGCAGCTTTAGAGTGGGAGGGGCCGGGGAGCTGTTTTTT.

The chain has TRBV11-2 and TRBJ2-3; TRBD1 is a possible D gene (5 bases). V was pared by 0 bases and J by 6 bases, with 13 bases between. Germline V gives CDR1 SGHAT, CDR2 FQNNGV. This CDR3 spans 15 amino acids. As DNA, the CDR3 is TGTGCCAGCAGCTTAGAGGGGCAGGGTCTGGATACGCAGTATTTT. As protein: CASSLEGQGLDTQYF.

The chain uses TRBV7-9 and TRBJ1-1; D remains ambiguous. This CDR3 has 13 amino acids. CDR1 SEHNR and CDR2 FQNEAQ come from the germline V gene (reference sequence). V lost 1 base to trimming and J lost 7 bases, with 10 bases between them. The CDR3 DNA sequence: TGTGCCAGCAGCTTAGTGTGGGAGAATGAAGCTTTCTTT. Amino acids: CASSLVWENEAFF.

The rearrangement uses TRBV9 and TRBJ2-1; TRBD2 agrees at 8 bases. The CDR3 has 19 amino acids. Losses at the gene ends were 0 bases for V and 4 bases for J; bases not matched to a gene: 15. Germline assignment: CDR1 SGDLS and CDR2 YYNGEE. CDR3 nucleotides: TGTGCCAGCAGCGTAGATTGGGGGAGGGGGACTAGAAGATACAATGAGCAGTTCTTC. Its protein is CASSVDWGRGTRRYNEQFF.

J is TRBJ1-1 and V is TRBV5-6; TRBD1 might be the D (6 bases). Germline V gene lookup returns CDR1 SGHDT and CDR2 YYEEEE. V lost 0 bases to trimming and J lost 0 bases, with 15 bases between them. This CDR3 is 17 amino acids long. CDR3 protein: CASSLAWTDNMNTEAFF. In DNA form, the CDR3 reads TGTGCCAGCAGCTTGGCCTGGACAGACAACATGAACACTGAAGCTTTCTTT.